The clone carrying this T cell receptor (beta chain) showed up just a few times. This record comes from a study of blood T cells in healthy people across ages. Primers used in a second PCR of roughly 7 to 12 cycles were a sample-barcoded 5' primer and a J-beta primer mix. In TCRdb, the 5' RACE reads were re-called with MiXCR into one record per CDR3 protein. The sample yields roughly 680,000 distinct CDR3 sequences, approximately 21% seen once. Sequenced material: blood. The source is a man between 65 and 79 years old in good health.

The CDR3 coding sequence is TGTGCCAGCAGCCTCAGGGTTCTAAAGTCGAATGAGCAGTTCTTC. As protein: CASSLRVLKSNEQFF. V usage is TRBV6-2 or TRBV6-3 and J usage is TRBJ2-5; possible D gene TRBD1, 5 bases. The J call may be in error: the DNA end matches TRBJ2-1 better. The CDR3 consists of 15 residues. The germline V gene encodes CDR1 MNHEY and CDR2 SVGEGT.